The clone carrying this TCR beta chain has a count of ten or more. The antigen is unknown. Regions amplified from RNA transcripts were the TCR beta CDR3 regions. With the HTBI primer set, the TCR CDR3 went through a first round of RT-PCR. Using its own MiXCR run on the multiplex PCR reads, TCRdb lists one record per CDR3 protein. Of almost 600,000 distinct CDR3 sequences detected, over 11% appear once; the ten largest clones hold roughly 5.5%. These data originate in a study of T cells in Graves' hyperthyroidism and ophthalmopathy. The wider study: Prior to any treatment, at the point of initial diagnosis, peripheral blood was collected. Study conclusions and caveats: The model made its ophthalmopathy prediction, and onset followed a median around 6.9 months later. Ophthalmopathy cases were set apart from stable hyperthyroidism by a 13 V-J model.

The V gene lost 7 bases and the J gene lost 4 bases, with 12 bases spanning the gap. Germline CDR1 SNHLY, CDR2 FYNNEI. The CDR3 extends over 13 amino acids. Blood was obtained at the first hyperthyroidism diagnosis, which preceded any ophthalmopathy symptoms. The source of this sequence is a woman aged 30 to 39 with Graves' hyperthyroidism that later progressed to Graves' ophthalmopathy. The gene calls are TRBV2 and TRBJ2-3; perhaps TRBD2 as D (7 bases). Sequenced: blood. CDR3 in amino acids: CASTREGADTQYF. The CDR3, as DNA: TGTGCCAGCACGAGGGAGGGGGCAGATACGCAGTATTTT.